This T cell receptor beta chain was retrieved from a study of T cells after yellow fever vaccination. This clonotype has ten or more counts. Its antigen is undetermined. Germline V gene sequence: CDR1 SQVTM, CDR2 ANQGSEA. Trimming removed 7 bases from V and 4 bases from J, with 17 bases in between. CDR3 size: 13 residues. Whole-study results and caveats: Reappearing after the booster were most of the clones from primary vaccination (roughly 96% CD4, approximately 85% CD8). Across the CD4 and CD8 compartments, a small share of clonotypes was present in both.

From the 5' RACE reads, TCRdb called clonotypes with MiXCR, one entry per CDR3 protein. This sample carries some 340,000 distinct CDR3 sequences, over 8.5% of them seen once, and the ten largest clones take under 4%. The sequences come from CD4+ T cells sorted from PBMCs, collected 45 days after the yellow fever booster vaccination. This clonotype was obtained from a man aged 18-30 years who received the YFV17D yellow fever vaccine. This chain uses TRBV29-1 with TRBJ2-7; tentative D call: TRBD1 (6 bases). The CDR3 protein is CSAEVGRGYEQYF. CDR3 nucleotides: TGCAGCGCAGAGGTCGGCAGGGGTTACGAGCAGTACTTC.